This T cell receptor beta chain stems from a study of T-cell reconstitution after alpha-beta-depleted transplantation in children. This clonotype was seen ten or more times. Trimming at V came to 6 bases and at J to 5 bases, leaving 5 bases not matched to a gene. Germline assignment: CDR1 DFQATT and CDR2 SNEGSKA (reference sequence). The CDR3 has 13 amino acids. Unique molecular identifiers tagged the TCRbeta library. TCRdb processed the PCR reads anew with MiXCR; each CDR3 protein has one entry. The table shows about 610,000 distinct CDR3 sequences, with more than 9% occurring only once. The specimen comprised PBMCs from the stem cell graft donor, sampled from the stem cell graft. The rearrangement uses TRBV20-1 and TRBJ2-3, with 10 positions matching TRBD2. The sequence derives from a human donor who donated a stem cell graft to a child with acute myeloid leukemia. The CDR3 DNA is TGCAGTGCCCATATAGCGGGGGGAGATACGCAGTATTTT. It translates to CSAHIAGGDTQYF.